The count of the clone carrying this T cell receptor beta chain is one. Its antigen is not identified. Germline assignment: CDR1 GTSNPN and CDR2 SVGIG (reference sequence). V was clipped by 0 bases and J by 4 bases; unmatched bases: 4. This CDR3 region has 15 residues. The source of the sample is a study of shared clonotypes between healthy human individuals. Assay used: immunoSEQ multiplex PCR; TCRdb lists only in-frame clones, some missing. The sample shows approximately 2.1 million clones, approximately 95% of them seen only once. Regarding the study as a whole: Of the naive CD4 clonotypes, 4% to 5% were shared across a few donors.

The chain links TRBV30 to TRBJ1-5; 9 bases match TRBD1. What was sequenced was naive CD4+ T cells from PBMCs. The subset is: CD45RA+ positively selected. This sequence originates from a man younger than 30 in good health. Some clones in this sample may be carry-over from other donors' samples. The CDR3 sequence: CAWSVGGQGNQPQHF. For the CDR3, the DNA is TGTGCCTGGAGTGTAGGGGGACAGGGAAATCAGCCCCAGCATTTT.